These 9 T cell receptor beta chains were sequenced from one sample in a study of T cells expressing NK-cell markers. TCRdb reprocessed the 5' RACE reads and stores each CDR3 protein as one record, lacking DNA. The sample totals 300,000 or so distinct CDR3 sequences. The sequencing input was blood T cells: a sorted CD56 or NKG2C T cell subset, CD4+ or CD8+ T cells, or bulk PBMC T cells (not recorded which). The receptors stem from a woman between 18 and 69 years old in good health.

V and J are TRBV5-5 and TRBJ2-2. The CDR3 has 15 residues. CDR1 and CDR2 (germline): SGHKS, YYEKEE (reference sequence). CDR3 sequence: CASSPSWGNTGELFF.

This chain connects TRBV7-8 to TRBJ1-5. CDR1 is SGHVS and CDR2 is FQNEAQ in the germline V gene. The CDR3 runs to 15 residues. CDR3: CASSLARGAHQPQHF.

V usage is TRBV11-2 and J usage is TRBJ2-2; TCRdb selects TRBD2, and the lack of DNA leaves this call unchecked. Germline-derived CDR1 and CDR2 are SGHAT and FQNNGV. The CDR3 contains 15 residues. CDR3 sequence: CASSYGTSKTGELFF.

The rearrangement links TRBV2 to TRBJ2-1; TCRdb returns TRBD1, unconfirmable since there is no DNA. The CDR3 is made up of 17 amino acids. Per germline, CDR1 SNHLY and CDR2 FYNNEI. The chain's CDR3 is CASLGQGVGSSYNEQFF.

The V call is TRBV6-5, the J call TRBJ1-2; TCRdb's D call of TRBD1 is untestable without DNA. The CDR3 sequence is 13 residues long. The V gene's germline CDR1 is MNHEY and CDR2 SVGAGI. This chain's CDR3 is CASSYSGAYGYTF.

The rearrangement joins TRBV6-2 or TRBV6-3 to TRBJ2-2; TCRdb calls TRBD1, which cannot be checked without DNA. This CDR3 comprises 14 residues. Looked up from germline, CDR1 is MNHEY and CDR2 is SVGEGT. CDR3 protein: CASRRQGRTGELFF.

The chain combines TRBV7-9 with TRBJ2-7; the TRBD1 assignment by TCRdb is unverifiable without DNA. CDR1 and CDR2 from the germline V gene are SEHNR and FQNEAQ (reference sequence). This CDR3 contains 14 residues. The CDR3 sequence is CASSPPPVSYEQYF. The variable domain in full, completed from reference TRBV7-9 and TRBJ2-7, reads DTGVSQNPRHKITKRGQNVTFRCDPISEHNRLYWYRQTLGQGPEFLTYFQNEAQLEKSRLLSDRFSAERPKGSFSTLEIQRTEQGDSAMYLCASSPPPVSYEQYFGPGTRLTVT.

Here the CDR3 reads CASSPNRARAKNIQYF. The chain recombines TRBV6-1 with TRBJ2-4; no DNA is available, so the TRBD1 call from TCRdb remains unchecked. This CDR3 comprises 16 residues. Germline CDR1 and CDR2: MNHNS and SASEGT.

The chain is built from TRBV29-1 and TRBJ1-5; the D call from TCRdb, TRBD1, cannot be confirmed without DNA. Germline V CDR1 and CDR2: SQVTM, ANQGSEA. The CDR3 contains 13 residues. CDR3 residues: CSVAGTGNQPQHF.